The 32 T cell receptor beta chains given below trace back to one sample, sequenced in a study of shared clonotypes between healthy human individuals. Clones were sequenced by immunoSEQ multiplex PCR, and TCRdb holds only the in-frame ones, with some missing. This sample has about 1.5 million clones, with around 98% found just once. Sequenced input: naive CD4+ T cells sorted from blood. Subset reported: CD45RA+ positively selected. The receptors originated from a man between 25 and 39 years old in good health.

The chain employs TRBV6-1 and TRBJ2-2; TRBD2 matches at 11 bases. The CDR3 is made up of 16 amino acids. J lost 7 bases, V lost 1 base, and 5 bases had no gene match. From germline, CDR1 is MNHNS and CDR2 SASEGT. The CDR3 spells CASSEELAGVVGELFF. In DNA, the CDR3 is TGTGCCAGCAGTGAAGAACTAGCGGGAGTGGTCGGGGAGCTGTTTTTT.

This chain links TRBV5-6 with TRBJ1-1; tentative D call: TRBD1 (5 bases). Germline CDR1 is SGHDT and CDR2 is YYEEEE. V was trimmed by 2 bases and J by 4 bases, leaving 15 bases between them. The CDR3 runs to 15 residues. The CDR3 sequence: CASSLRGARGTEAFF. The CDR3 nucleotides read TGTGCCAGCAGCTTACGGGGCGCTCGAGGCACTGAAGCTTTCTTT. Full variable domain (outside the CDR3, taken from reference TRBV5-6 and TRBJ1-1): DAGVTQSPTHLIKTRGQQVTLRCSPKSGHDTVSWYQQALGQGPQFIFQYYEEEERQRGNFPDRFSGHQFPNYSSELNVNALLLGDSALYLCASSLRGARGTEAFFGQGTRLTVV.

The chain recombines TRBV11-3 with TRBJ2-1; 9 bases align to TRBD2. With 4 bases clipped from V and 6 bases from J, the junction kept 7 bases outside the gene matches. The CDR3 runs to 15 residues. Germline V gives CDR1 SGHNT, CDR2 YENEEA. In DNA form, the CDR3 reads TGTGCCAGCAGCTCTATCTTAGCGGGAGTCAATGAGCAGTTCTTC. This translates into CASSSILAGVNEQFF.

DNA of the CDR3: TGTGCCAGCAGTGAATTAACTGGGACGAACACCGGGGAGCTGTTTTTT. Translating gives CASSELTGTNTGELFF. This sequence joins TRBV25-1 and TRBJ2-2; D ambiguous. The CDR3 has 16 residues. Trimming pared 1 base from V and 0 bases from J, leaving 9 bases between. Germline lookup yields CDR1 MGHDK and CDR2 SYGVNS.

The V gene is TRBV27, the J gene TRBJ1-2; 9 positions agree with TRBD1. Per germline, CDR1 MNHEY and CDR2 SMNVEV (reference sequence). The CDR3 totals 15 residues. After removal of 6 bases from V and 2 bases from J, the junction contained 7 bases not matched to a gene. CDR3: CASRKPGQGNYGYTF. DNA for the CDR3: TGTGCCAGCAGGAAGCCGGGACAGGGAAACTATGGCTACACCTTC.

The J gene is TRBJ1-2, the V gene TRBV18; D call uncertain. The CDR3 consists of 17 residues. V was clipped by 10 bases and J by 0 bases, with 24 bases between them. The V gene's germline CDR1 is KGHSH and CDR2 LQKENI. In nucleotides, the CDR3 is TGTGCCACCTCCGGTAAGACCCCGGCGGTGACTAACTATGGCTACACCTTC. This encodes CATSGKTPAVTNYGYTF.

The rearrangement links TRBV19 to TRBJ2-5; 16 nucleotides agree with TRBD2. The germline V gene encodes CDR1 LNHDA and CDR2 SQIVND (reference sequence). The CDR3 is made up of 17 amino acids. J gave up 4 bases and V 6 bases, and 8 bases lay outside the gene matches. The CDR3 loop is CASSTGTSGRAGETQYF. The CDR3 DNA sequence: TGTGCCAGTAGCACCGGGACTAGCGGGAGGGCAGGAGAGACCCAGTACTTC.

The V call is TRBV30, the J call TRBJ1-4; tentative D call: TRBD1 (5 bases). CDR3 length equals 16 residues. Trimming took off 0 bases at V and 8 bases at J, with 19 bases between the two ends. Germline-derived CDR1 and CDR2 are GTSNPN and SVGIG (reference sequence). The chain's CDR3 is CAWSVGNSGTTEKLFF. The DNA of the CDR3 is TGTGCCTGGAGTGTAGGGAATTCCGGGACTACGGAAAAACTGTTTTTT.

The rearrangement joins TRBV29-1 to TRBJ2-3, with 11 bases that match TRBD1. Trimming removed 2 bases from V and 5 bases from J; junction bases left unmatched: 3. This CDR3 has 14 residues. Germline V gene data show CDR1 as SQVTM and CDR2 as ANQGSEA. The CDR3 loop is CSVERGTGGDTQYF. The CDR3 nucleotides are TGCAGCGTTGAAAGGGGGACAGGGGGAGATACGCAGTATTTT.

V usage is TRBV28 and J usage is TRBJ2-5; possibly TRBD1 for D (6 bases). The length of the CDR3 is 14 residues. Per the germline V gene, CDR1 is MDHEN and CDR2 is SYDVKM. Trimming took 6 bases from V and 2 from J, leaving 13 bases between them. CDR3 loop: CASSPTGRQETQYF. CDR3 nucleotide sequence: TGTGCCAGCAGCCCGACAGGCCGACAAGAGACCCAGTACTTC.

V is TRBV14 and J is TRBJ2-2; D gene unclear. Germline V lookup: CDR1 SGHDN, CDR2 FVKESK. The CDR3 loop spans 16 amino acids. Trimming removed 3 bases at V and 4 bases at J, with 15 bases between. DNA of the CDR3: TGTGCCAGCAGCCATCTCCGAAGGACGGGCACCGGGGAGCTGTTTTTT. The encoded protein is CASSHLRRTGTGELFF.

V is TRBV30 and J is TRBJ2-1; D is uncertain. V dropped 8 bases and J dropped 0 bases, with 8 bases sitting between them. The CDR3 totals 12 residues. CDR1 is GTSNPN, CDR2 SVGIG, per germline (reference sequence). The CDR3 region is CAASSSYNEQFF. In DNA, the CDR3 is TGTGCCGCCTCAAGCTCCTACAATGAGCAGTTCTTC. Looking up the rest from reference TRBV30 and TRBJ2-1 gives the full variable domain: SQTIHQWPATLVQPVGSPLSLECTVEGTSNPNLYWYRQAAGRGLQLLFYSVGIGQISSEVPQNLSASRPQDRQFILSSKKLLLSDSGFYLCAASSSYNEQFFGPGTRLTVL.

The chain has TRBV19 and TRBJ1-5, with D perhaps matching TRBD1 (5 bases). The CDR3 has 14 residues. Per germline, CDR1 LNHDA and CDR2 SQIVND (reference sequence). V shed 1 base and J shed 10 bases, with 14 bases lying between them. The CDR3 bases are TGTGCCAGTAGTATAGCAGGACAACCCTCACCCCAGCATTTT. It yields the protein CASSIAGQPSPQHF.

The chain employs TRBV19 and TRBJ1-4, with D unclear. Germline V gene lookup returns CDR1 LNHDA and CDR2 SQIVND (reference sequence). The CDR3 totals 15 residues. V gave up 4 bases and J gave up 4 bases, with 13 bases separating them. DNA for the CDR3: TGTGCCAGTAGTACGGCAAGAAGGATTAATGAAAAACTGTTTTTT. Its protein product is CASSTARRINEKLFF.

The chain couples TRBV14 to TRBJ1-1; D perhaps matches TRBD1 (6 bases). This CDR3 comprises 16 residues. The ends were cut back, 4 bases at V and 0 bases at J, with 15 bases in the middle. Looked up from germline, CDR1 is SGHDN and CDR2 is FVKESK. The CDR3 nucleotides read TGTGCCAGCAGCCCCCCGGGACATTACATGAACACTGAAGCTTTCTTT. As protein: CASSPPGHYMNTEAFF.

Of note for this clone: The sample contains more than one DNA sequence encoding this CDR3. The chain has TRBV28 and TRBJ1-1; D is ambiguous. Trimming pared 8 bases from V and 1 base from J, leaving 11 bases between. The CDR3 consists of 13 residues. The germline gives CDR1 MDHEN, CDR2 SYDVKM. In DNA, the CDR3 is TGTGCCAGCCTGTCCGGCGGGAACACTGAAGCTTTCTTT. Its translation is CASLSGGNTEAFF.

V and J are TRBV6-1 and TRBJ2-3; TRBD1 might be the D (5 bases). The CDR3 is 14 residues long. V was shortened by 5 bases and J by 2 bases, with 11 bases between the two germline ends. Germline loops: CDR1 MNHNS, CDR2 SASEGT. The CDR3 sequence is CASSPTEYTDTQYF. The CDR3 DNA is TGTGCCAGCAGTCCGACAGAGTACACAGATACGCAGTATTTT.

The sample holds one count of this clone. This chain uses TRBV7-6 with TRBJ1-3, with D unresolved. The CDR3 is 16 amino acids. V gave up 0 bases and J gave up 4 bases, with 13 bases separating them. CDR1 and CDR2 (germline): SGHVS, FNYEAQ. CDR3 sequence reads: CASSLAQGRSGNTIYF. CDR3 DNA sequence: TGTGCCAGCAGCTTAGCGCAAGGGAGGTCAGGAAACACCATATATTTT.

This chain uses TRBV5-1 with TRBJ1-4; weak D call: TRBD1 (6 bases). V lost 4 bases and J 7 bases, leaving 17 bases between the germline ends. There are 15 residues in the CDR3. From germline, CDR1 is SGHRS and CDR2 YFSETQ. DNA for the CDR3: TGCGCCAGCAGCCCACGGACAGCTGAAGGTGAAAAACTGTTTTTT. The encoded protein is CASSPRTAEGEKLFF.

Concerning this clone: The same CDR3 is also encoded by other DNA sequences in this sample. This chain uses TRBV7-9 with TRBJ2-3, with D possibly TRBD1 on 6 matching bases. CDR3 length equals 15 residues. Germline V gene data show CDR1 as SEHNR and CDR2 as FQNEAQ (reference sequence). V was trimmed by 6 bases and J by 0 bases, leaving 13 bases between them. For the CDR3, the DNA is TGTGCCAGCAGTTCGGGACACCTAAGCACAGATACGCAGTATTTT. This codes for CASSSGHLSTDTQYF.

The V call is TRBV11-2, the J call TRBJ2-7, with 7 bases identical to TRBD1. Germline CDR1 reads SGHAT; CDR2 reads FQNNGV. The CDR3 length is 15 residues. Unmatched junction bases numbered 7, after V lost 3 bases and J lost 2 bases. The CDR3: CASSLRTGHAYEQYF. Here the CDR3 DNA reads TGTGCCAGCAGCTTGAGGACAGGACATGCCTACGAGCAGTACTTC.

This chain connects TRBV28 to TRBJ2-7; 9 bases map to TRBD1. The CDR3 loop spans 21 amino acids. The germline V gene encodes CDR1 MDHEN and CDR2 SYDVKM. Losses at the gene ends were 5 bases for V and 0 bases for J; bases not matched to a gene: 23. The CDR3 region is CASSPRPVGTGLLRSSYEQYF. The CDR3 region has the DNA TGTGCCAGCAGTCCACGACCAGTCGGGACAGGGCTACTTCGTAGCTCCTACGAGCAGTACTTC.

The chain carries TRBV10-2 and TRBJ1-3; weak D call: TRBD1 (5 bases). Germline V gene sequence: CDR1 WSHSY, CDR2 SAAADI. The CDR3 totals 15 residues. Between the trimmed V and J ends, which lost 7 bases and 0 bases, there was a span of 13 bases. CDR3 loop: CASTSGRGSGNTIYF. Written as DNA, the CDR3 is TGCGCCAGCACCTCGGGACGGGGCTCTGGAAACACCATATATTTT.

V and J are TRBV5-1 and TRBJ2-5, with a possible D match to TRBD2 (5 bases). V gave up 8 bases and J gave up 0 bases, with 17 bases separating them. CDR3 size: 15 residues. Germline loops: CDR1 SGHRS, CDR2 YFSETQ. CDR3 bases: TGCGCCAGTCACTCCAGCCGGGGAGACCAAGAGACCCAGTACTTC. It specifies CASHSSRGDQETQYF.

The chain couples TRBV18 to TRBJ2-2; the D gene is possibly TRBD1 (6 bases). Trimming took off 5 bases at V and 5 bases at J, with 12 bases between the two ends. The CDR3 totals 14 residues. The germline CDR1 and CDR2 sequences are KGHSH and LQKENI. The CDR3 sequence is CASSSNRATGELFF. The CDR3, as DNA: TGTGCCAGCTCATCTAACAGGGCTACCGGGGAGCTGTTTTTT.

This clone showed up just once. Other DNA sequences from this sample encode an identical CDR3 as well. The chain's CDR3 is CASSLVGTNTGELFF. The CDR3 nucleotides read TGTGCCAGCAGCTTAGTGGGGACGAACACCGGGGAGCTGTTTTTT. This chain links TRBV7-2 with TRBJ2-2; D is unresolved. The ends were cut back, 1 base at V and 0 bases at J, with 6 bases in the middle. Germline CDR1 reads SGHTA; CDR2 reads FQGNSA. CDR3 size: 15 residues.

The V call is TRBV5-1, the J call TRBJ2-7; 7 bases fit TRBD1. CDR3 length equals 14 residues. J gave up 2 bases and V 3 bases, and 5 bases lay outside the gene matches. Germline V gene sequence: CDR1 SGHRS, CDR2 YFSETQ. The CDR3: CASSSGTATYEQYF. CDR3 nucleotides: TGCGCCAGCAGCTCCGGGACAGCAACCTACGAGCAGTACTTC.

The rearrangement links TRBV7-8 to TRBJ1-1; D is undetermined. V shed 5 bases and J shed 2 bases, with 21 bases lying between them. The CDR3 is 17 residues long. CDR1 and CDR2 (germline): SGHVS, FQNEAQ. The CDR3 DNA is TGTGCCAGCAGCCCCCGTCGAAGCCCGCTAGCTAACACTGAAGCTTTCTTT. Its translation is CASSPRRSPLANTEAFF.

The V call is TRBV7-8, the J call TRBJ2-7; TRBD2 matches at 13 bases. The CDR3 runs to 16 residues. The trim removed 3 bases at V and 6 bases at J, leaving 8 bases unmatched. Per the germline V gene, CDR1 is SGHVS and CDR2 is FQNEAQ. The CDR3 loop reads CASSFTGTSGKGEQYF. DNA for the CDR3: TGTGCCAGCAGCTTTACCGGGACTAGCGGGAAAGGCGAGCAGTACTTC.

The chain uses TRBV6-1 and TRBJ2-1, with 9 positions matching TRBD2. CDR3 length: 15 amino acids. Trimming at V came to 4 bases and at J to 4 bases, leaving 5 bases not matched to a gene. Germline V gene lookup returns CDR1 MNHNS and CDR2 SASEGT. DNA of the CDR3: TGTGCCAGCAGTGTCGGGACTAGCCGATACAATGAGCAGTTCTTC. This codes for CASSVGTSRYNEQFF.

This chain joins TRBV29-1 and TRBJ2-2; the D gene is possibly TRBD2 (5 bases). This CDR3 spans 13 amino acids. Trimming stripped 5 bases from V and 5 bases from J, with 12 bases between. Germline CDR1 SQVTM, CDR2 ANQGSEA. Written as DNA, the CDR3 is TGCAGCGTTCCGGCGTCGGGGACCGGGGAGCTGTTTTTT. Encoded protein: CSVPASGTGELFF.

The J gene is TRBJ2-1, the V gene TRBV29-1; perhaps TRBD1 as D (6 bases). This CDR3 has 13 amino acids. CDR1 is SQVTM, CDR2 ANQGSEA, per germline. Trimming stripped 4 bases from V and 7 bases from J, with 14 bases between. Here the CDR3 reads CSVGRGWGNEQFF. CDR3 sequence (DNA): TGCAGCGTTGGCAGGGGTTGGGGAAATGAGCAGTTCTTC.